This T cell receptor (beta chain) came from a study of blood T cell repertoires in COVID-19. Produced via immunoSEQ multiplex PCR; TCRdb's table is partial and in-frame only. The sample includes approximately 100,000 clones, approximately 83% of them seen just once. This TCR derives from a woman of 80 years or more with active or convalescent COVID-19. Source material: peripheral blood.

The CDR3 loop is CASSSDPGGSYNEQFF. DNA for the CDR3: TGTGCCAGCAGTTCCGACCCTGGCGGCTCCTACAATGAGCAGTTCTTC. This sequence joins TRBV6-5 and TRBJ2-1; no clear D. CDR1 and CDR2 (germline): MNHEY, SVGAGI. The CDR3 consists of 16 residues. V gave up 4 bases and J gave up 0 bases, with 13 bases separating them.